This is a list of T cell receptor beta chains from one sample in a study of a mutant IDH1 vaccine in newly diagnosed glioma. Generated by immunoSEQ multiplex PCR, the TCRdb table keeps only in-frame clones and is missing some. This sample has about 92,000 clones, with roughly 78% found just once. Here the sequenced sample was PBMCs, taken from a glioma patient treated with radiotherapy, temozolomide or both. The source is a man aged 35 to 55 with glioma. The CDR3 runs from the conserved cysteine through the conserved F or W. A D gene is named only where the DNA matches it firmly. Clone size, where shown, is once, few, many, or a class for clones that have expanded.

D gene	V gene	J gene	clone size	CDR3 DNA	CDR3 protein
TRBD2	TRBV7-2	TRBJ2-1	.	TGTGCCAGCAGCTTAGCGACTTGGTCACGACTAGCGGGAGTAGTTGAGCAGTTCTTC	CASSLATWSRLAGVVEQFF
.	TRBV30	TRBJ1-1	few	TGTGCCTGGAGTGCAACAAAGAACACTGAAGCTTTCTTT	CAWSATKNTEAFF
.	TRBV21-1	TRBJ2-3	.	TGTGCCAGCAGCAAAGCAGATACGCAGTATTTT	CASSKADTQYF
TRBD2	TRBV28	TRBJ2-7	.	TGTGCCAGCAGCCCTGCGGGGGTCTACGAGCAGTACTTC	CASSPAGVYEQYF
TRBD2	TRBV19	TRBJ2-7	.	TGTGCCAGTTCGATAACGGGGGGTCCTTCCTACGAGCAGTACTTC	CASSITGGPSYEQYF
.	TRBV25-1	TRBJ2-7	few	TGTGCCAGCAGGGAAGGAGGGGGGAAAAACGAGCAGTACTTC	CASREGGGKNEQYF
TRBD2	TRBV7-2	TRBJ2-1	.	TGTGCCAGCAGAATGGGACTAGCTATTAACAATGAGCAGTTCTTC	CASRMGLAINNEQFF
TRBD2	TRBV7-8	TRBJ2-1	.	TGTGCCAGCACCCCTTTGCGGGGGGCTAACAATGAGCAGTTCTTC	CASTPLRGANNEQFF
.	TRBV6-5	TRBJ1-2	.	TGTGCCAGCACCGGATACGGAAGCGGTGGCTACACCTTC	CASTGYGSGGYTF
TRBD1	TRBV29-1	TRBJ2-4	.	TGCAGCGGCCGACAGGGGGCCAAAAACATTCAGTACTTC	CSGRQGAKNIQYF
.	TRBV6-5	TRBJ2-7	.	TGTGCCAGCACGCACCTACGGGGAGACGAGCAGTACTTC	CASTHLRGDEQYF
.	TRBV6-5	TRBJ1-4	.	TGTGCCAGCAGTTACCGAACAAACCTGGAAAAACTGTTTTTT	CASSYRTNLEKLFF
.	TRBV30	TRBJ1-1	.	TGTGCCTGGATTCGGGAACAGAACACTGAAGCTTTCTTT	CAWIREQNTEAFF
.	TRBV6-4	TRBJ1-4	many	TGTGCCAGCAGTGAACTCCCAGATGCGGGTGAAAAACTGTTTTTT	CASSELPDAGEKLFF
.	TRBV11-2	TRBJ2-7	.	TGTGCCAGCAGCTTAGATCCCGGGCAGGGGGGCCACGAGCAGTACTTC	CASSLDPGQGGHEQYF
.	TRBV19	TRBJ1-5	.	TGTGCCAGTAGTCCTCAGGCGAGGGGCAATCAGCCCCAGCATTTT	CASSPQARGNQPQHF
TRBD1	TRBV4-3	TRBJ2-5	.	TGCGCCAGCAGCCAAGATTTTGGGGCGGGACAGGGGTGGAGTGGAGAGACCCAGTACTTC	CASSQDFGAGQGWSGETQYF
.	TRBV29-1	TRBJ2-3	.	TGCAGCGTTCAGACGGGTGATACGCAGTATTTT	CSVQTGDTQYF
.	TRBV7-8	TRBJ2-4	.	TGTGCCAGCAGCTCCGACAGGGCCAAAAACATTCAGTACTTC	CASSSDRAKNIQYF
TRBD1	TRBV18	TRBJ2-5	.	TGTGCCAGCTCATCCATCTCCAGGGGGCCACAAGAGACCCAGTACTTC	CASSSISRGPQETQYF
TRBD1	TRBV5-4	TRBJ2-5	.	TGTGCCAGCAGCGGTCCTTGGACAGGTGGGGAGACCCAGTACTTC	CASSGPWTGGETQYF
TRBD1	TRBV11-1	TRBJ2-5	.	TGTGCCAGCAGCCCTGGCGGGACAGGGAGAGAGACCCAGTACTTC	CASSPGGTGRETQYF
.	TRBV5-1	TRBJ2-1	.	TGCGCCAGCAGCACGGTACAGGCCAATGAGCAGTTCTTC	CASSTVQANEQFF
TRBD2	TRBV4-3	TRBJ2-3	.	TGCGCCAGCAGCCAAGTCGGGAGGGCCACAGATACGCAGTATTTT	CASSQVGRATDTQYF
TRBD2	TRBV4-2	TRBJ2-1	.	TGTGCCAGCAGCCCAGCGGTATTAGCGGGAGTAAATGAGCAGTTCTTC	CASSPAVLAGVNEQFF
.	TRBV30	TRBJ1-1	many	TGTGCCTGGAGTCCACTGGGGGGGAACACTGAAGCTTTCTTT	CAWSPLGGNTEAFF
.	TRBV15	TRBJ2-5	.	TGTGCCACCAGCAGAGAAGGGAGCGGAGAGACCCAGTACTTC	CATSREGSGETQYF
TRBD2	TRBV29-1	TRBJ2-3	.	TGCAGCGTTGAAGGGCTAGCGGGGCAGAAGAGCACAGATACGCAGTATTTT	CSVEGLAGQKSTDTQYF
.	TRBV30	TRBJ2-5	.	TGTGCCTGGAGTATTCCTCAAGGGACCCAGTACTTC	CAWSIPQGTQYF
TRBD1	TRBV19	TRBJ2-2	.	TGTGCCAGTAGTACCCCCGCGGGGACAGGGAACACCGGGGAGCTGTTTTTT	CASSTPAGTGNTGELFF
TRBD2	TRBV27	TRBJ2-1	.	TGTGCCAGCAGGAGGGATTGGACTAGTGGACGAAACAATGAGCAGTTCTTC	CASRRDWTSGRNNEQFF
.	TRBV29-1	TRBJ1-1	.	TGCAGCGTTGCGGATCAGGTAAACGGTGAAGCTTTCTTT	CSVADQVNGEAFF
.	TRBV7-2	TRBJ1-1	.	TGTGCCAGCAGCTTAGAGGGAAACACTGAAGCTTTCTTT	CASSLEGNTEAFF
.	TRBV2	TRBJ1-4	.	TGTGCCAGCAGTGAACGCAGAACTAATGAAAAACTGTTTTTT	CASSERRTNEKLFF
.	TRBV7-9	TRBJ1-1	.	TGTGCCAGCAGCTTAGATAGTTACGCAGGGTGGGATGAAGCTTTCTTT	CASSLDSYAGWDEAFF
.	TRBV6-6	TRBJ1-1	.	TGTGCCGTAAGTCTAGCCAGGGACGGGAACACTGAAGCTTTCTTT	CAVSLARDGNTEAFF
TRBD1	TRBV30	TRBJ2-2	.	TGTGCCTGGAGTGGGGGACAGACCCCCGGGGAGCTGTTTTTT	CAWSGGQTPGELFF
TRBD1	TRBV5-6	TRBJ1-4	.	TGTGCCAGCAGCCGCCGGACAGGGGGATATGAAAAACTGTTTTTT	CASSRRTGGYEKLFF
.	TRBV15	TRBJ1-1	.	TGTGCCACCAGCAGACAGATGAACACTGAAGCTTTCTTT	CATSRQMNTEAFF
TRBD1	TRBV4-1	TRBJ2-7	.	TGCGCCAGCAGCCAAGGCCCACAGGGGGCCGAAGCCTACGAGCAGTACTTC	CASSQGPQGAEAYEQYF
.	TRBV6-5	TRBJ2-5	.	TGTGCCAGCAGTTACTCGGGCAGCCAAGAGACCCAGTACTTC	CASSYSGSQETQYF
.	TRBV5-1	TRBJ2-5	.	TGCGCCAGCAGCTTGGGCGGGGCAGTTCAAGAGACCCAGTACTTC	CASSLGGAVQETQYF
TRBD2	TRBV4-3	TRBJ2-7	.	TGCGCCAGCAGCCAAGAAACCGGGACTAGCGGGGGAACATCCTACGAGCAGTACTTC	CASSQETGTSGGTSYEQYF
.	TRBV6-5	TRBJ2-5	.	TGTGCCAGCAGTTATTTAGGTCAAGAGACCCAGTACTTC	CASSYLGQETQYF
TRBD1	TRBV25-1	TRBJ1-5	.	TGTGCCAGCAGTGAATCGGACAGGGACAATCAGCCCCAGCATTTT	CASSESDRDNQPQHF
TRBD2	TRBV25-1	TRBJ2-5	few	TGTGCCAGCACAGAGTCGGCGGGAGTGGAGACCCAGTACTTC	CASTESAGVETQYF
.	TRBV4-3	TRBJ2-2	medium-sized	TGCGCCAGCAGACCATCAAGGGATTCGAACACCGGGGAGCTGTTTTTT	CASRPSRDSNTGELFF
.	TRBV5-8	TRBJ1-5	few	TGTGCCAGCAGCTTGAACCCGTCACCGAGCAATCAGCCCCAGCATTTT	CASSLNPSPSNQPQHF
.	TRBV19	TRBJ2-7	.	TGTGCCAGTAAGAAGACACTTCTCTCCTACGAGCAGTACTTC	CASKKTLLSYEQYF
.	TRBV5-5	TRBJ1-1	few	TGTGCCAGCAGCTTAGTTTGGGATGAAGCTTTCTTT	CASSLVWDEAFF
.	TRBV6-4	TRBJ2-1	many	TGTGCCAGCAGTCTCAACGAGGGGGAGCCTTACAATGAGCAGTTCTTC	CASSLNEGEPYNEQFF
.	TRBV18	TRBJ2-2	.	TGTGCCAGCTCACCAACTTTCACAGACGCGAACACCGGGGAGCTGTTTTTT	CASSPTFTDANTGELFF
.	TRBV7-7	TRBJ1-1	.	TGTGCTAGCAGCTCCCGCCTGAACACTGAAGCTTTCTTT	CASSSRLNTEAFF
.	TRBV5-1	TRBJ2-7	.	TGCGCCAGCAGCCCGAGCTCCTACGAGCAGTACTTC	CASSPSSYEQYF
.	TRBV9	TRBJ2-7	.	TGTGCCAGCAGCCTAAAGGGTTTCGAGCAGTACTTC	CASSLKGFEQYF
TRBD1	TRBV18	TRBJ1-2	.	TGTGCCAGCTCACCACAGAAGTGGACAGGGATCTATGGCTACACCTTC	CASSPQKWTGIYGYTF
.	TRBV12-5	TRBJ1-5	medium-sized	TGTGCTAGTGCCCGATCGGTACGTGGTCAGCCCCAGCATTTT	CASARSVRGQPQHF
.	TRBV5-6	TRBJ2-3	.	TGTGCCAGCAGCCGGGACACAAGAATAGATACGCAGTATTTT	CASSRDTRIDTQYF
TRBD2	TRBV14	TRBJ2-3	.	TGTGCCAGCAGCCTATCTAGCGGGAGCACAGATACGCAGTATTTT	CASSLSSGSTDTQYF
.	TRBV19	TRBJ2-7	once	TGTGCCAGTAGTATCGGGCAGGAAACCTACGAGCAGTACTTC	CASSIGQETYEQYF